A selection of T cell receptor beta chains follows, all from one sample in a study of T-cell reconstitution after alpha-beta-depleted transplantation in children. A single record per CDR3 protein comes from TCRdb applying MiXCR to the PCR reads. The profile shows some 290,000 distinct CDR3 sequences, 9.9% of them singletons. Material: PBMCs from the stem cell graft donor, obtained from the stem cell graft. All receptors come from a human donor who donated a stem cell graft to a child with SCID. Each CDR3 is given with its conserved first and last residue. The D gene is left open where the match is weak. Clone size is given for some rows only: seen once, a few or many times, or a class if the clone is expanded.

CDR3 protein | CDR3 DNA | clone size | J gene | D gene | V gene
CSARGWDQPQHF | TGCAGTGCTAGAGGCTGGGATCAGCCCCAGCATTTT | . | TRBJ1-5 | . | TRBV20-1
CASSIQWYTGELFF | TGTGCCAGTAGTATTCAGTGGTACACCGGGGAGCTGTTTTTT | . | TRBJ2-2 | . | TRBV19
CASSSHRDRDNYGYTF | TGTGCCAGCAGCTCCCACCGGGACAGGGATAACTATGGCTACACCTTC | many | TRBJ1-2 | TRBD1 | TRBV11-2
CASSLERLARYTGELFF | TGTGCCAGCAGCTTGGAGAGACTAGCAAGGTACACCGGGGAGCTGTTTTTT | few | TRBJ2-2 | TRBD2 | TRBV5-6
CASRDLNSPLHF | TGTGCCAGCAGAGACCTTAATTCACCCCTCCACTTT | few | TRBJ1-6 | . | TRBV27
CATSREIQGNDNEQFF | TGTGCCACCAGCAGGGAGATACAGGGGAATGACAATGAGCAGTTCTTC | . | TRBJ2-1 | TRBD1 | TRBV15
CASSDRTGGFGDQPQHF | TGTGCCAGCAGTGACCGGACAGGGGGCTTTGGGGATCAGCCCCAGCATTTT | . | TRBJ1-5 | TRBD1 | TRBV6-1
CASTGTLNTGELFF | TGTGCCAGCACCGGGACATTGAACACCGGGGAGCTGTTTTTT | . | TRBJ2-2 | . | TRBV12-3/TRBV12-4
CSVDVGRAFF | TGCAGCGTTGATGTGGGGAGAGCTTTCTTT | few | TRBJ1-1 | . | TRBV29-1
CASSQDPGGRDEQYF | TGCGCCAGCAGCCAAGATCCGGGGGGGAGAGACGAGCAGTACTTC | few | TRBJ2-7 | TRBD2 | TRBV4-1
CASHGGGNEQFF | TGTGCCAGCCATGGGGGGGGCAATGAGCAGTTCTTC | . | TRBJ2-1 | TRBD2 | TRBV12-3/TRBV12-4
CASSIRRDTSPLHF | TGTGCCAGTAGTATACGGAGGGACACTTCACCCCTCCACTTT | . | TRBJ1-6 | . | TRBV19
CASSEGPGNSPLHF | TGCGCCAGCAGCGAGGGGCCAGGGAATTCACCCCTCCACTTT | . | TRBJ1-6 | . | TRBV5-1
CSVGSKGEQYF | TGCAGCGTTGGTTCGAAGGGAGAGCAGTACTTC | . | TRBJ2-7 | . | TRBV29-1
CSAQNSGQFF | TGCAGTGCTCAAAACTCTGGGCAGTTCTTC | . | TRBJ2-1 | . | TRBV20-1
CASSLGGKISYNEQFF | TGCGCCAGCAGCTTGGGCGGGAAGATCTCCTACAATGAGCAGTTCTTC | . | TRBJ2-1 | . | TRBV5-1
CASSGRGAGRTGELFF | TGTGCCAGCAGCGGGCGGGGGGCAGGACGTACCGGGGAGCTGTTTTTT | . | TRBJ2-2 | TRBD2 | TRBV7-2
CASSVAETTFYEQYF | TGTGCCAGTAGTGTCGCAGAAACAACCTTCTACGAGCAGTACTTC | . | TRBJ2-7 | . | TRBV19
CSASDKSTDTQYF | TGCAGTGCTTCAGACAAGAGCACAGATACGCAGTATTTT | . | TRBJ2-3 | . | TRBV20-1
CASIPANTGELFF | TGTGCCAGCATACCAGCGAACACCGGGGAGCTGTTTTTT | many | TRBJ2-2 | . | TRBV10-3
CSATGLAGTGELFF | TGCAGTGCTACCGGACTAGCGGGGACCGGGGAGCTGTTTTTT | . | TRBJ2-2 | TRBD2 | TRBV20-1
CASSEERSWVEQYF | TGCGCCAGCAGTGAGGAGCGGTCTTGGGTCGAGCAGTACTTC | few | TRBJ2-7 | . | TRBV10-2
CASRPGTSEAGELFF | TGTGCCAGCAGACCCGGGACTAGCGAGGCCGGGGAGCTGTTTTTT | many | TRBJ2-2 | TRBD2 | TRBV3-1
CASSLVGDTGELFF | TGTGCCAGCAGCTTAGTAGGGGACACCGGGGAGCTGTTTTTT | many | TRBJ2-2 | . | TRBV7-6
CASSPEGGRETQYF | TGTGCCAGCAGCCCCGAGGGGGGTCGAGAGACCCAGTACTTC | few | TRBJ2-5 | . | TRBV5-5
CASSFRDQGERLFF | TGTGCCAGCAGCTTCCGGGACCAGGGTGAGCGACTGTTTTTT | . | TRBJ1-4 | . | TRBV7-9
CASSKTGTSYEQYF | TGCGCCAGCAGCAAAACAGGTACCTCCTACGAGCAGTACTTC | few | TRBJ2-7 | . | TRBV5-1
CASRGGLYEQYF | TGTGCCAGTCGGGGGGGCCTTTACGAGCAGTACTTC | few | TRBJ2-7 | TRBD2 | TRBV27
CSAAQGGTDTQYF | TGCAGTGCTGCCCAGGGTGGCACAGATACGCAGTATTTT | . | TRBJ2-3 | . | TRBV20-1
CASTMGLEGITIYF | TGTGCCAGCACCATGGGCCTGGAGGGTATCACCATATATTTT | . | TRBJ1-3 | . | TRBV7-8
CASSVGRGTEAFF | TGCGCCAGCAGCGTAGGCCGCGGCACTGAAGCTTTCTTT | few | TRBJ1-1 | . | TRBV5-1
CASSTGQGGTEAFF | TGTGCCAGCAGCACCGGACAGGGTGGCACTGAAGCTTTCTTT | many | TRBJ1-1 | TRBD1 | TRBV6-5
CSARDIGAGDPYEQYF | TGCAGTGCTAGAGATATCGGAGCGGGGGACCCCTACGAGCAGTACTTC | . | TRBJ2-7 | TRBD2 | TRBV20-1
CSARDRTGGPNQPQHF | TGCAGTGCTAGAGATCGGACAGGGGGCCCCAATCAGCCCCAGCATTTT | . | TRBJ1-5 | TRBD1 | TRBV20-1
CASSLLRGASTDTQYF | TGTGCCAGCAGCTTGCTGCGGGGCGCTAGCACAGATACGCAGTATTTT | few | TRBJ2-3 | . | TRBV13
CASWIGTSGYNEQFF | TGCGCCAGCTGGATAGGGACTAGCGGGTACAATGAGCAGTTCTTC | . | TRBJ2-1 | TRBD2 | TRBV10-2
CASSRDGNSGNTIYF | TGTGCCAGCAGTCGGGACGGCAACTCTGGAAACACCATATATTTT | many | TRBJ1-3 | . | TRBV12-3/TRBV12-4
CASSLEASLTEAFF | TGTGCCAGCAGCTTAGAGGCGTCACTCACTGAAGCTTTCTTT | many | TRBJ1-1 | . | TRBV7-9
CSARDRGSDGYTF | TGCAGTGCTAGAGACAGGGGATCCGATGGCTACACCTTC | . | TRBJ1-2 | . | TRBV20-1
CASSLWGYEDEQYF | TGTGCCAGCAGCTTATGGGGATATGAGGACGAGCAGTACTTC | many | TRBJ2-7 | . | TRBV5-5
CASSSFANSPLHF | TGTGCCAGCAGCTCGTTTGCTAATTCACCCCTCCACTTT | . | TRBJ1-6 | . | TRBV7-9